The entry below describes one TCR beta chain. Its matching antigen is unknown. The data stem from a study of T cell clonotyping in hematopoietic cell transplantation. The CDR3 totals 15 residues. Germline CDR1 is SGHTA and CDR2 is FQGNSA. Between the trimmed V and J ends, which lost 4 bases and 4 bases, there was a span of 14 bases. Sequenced by immunoSEQ multiplex PCR; TCRdb stores in-frame clones only, minus some. The sample yields more than 15,000 clones, around 55% seen once. Study-wide results and caveats: Recipient TCR diversity dropped after transplant; expanded clonotypes rose from day 30 to 180. CD4 and CD8 repertoire contributions could not be separated without sorting.

The TCR was taken from a male patient aged 50 to 60 who had an allogeneic stem cell transplant from an unrelated donor, so T cells may come from the graft donor. Some clones in this sample may be carry-over from other donors' samples. The V call is TRBV7-2, the J call TRBJ1-3; D might be TRBD1 (5 bases). This specimen was PBMCs, taken 30 days after allogeneic stem cell transplant. As DNA, the CDR3 is TGTGCCAGCAGCTCCCGGATCCGGGGGGGAAACACCATATATTTT. Translation: CASSSRIRGGNTIYF.